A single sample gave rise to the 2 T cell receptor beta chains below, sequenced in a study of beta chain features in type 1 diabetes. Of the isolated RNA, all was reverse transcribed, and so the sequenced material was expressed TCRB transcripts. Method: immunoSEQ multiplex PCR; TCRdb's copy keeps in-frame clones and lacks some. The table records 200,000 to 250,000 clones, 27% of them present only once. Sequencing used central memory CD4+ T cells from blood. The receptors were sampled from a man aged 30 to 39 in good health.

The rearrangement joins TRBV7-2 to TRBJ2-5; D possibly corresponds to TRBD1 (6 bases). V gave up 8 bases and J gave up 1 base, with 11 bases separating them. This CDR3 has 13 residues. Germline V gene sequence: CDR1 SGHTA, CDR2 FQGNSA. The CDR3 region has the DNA TGTGCCAGCGCTCAGGGGATCCAAGAGACCCAGTACTTC. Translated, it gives CASAQGIQETQYF.

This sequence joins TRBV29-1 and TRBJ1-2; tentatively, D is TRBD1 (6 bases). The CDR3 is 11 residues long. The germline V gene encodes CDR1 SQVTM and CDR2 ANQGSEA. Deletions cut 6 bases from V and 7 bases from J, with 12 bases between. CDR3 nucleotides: TGCAGCGTAGAGGACAGTGCTGGCTACACCTTC. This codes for CSVEDSAGYTF.